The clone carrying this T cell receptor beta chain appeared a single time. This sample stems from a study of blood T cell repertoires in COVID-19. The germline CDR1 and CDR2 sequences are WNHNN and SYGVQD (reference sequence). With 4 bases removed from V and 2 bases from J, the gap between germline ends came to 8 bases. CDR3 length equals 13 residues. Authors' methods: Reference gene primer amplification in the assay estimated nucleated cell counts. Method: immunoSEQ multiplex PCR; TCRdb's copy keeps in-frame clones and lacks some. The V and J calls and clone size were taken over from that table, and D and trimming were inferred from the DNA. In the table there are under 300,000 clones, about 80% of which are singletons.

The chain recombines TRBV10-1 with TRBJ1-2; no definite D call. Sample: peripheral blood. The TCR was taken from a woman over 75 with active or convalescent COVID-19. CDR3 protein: CASSADNNYGYTF. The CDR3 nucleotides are TGCGCCAGCAGTGCAGATAACAACTATGGCTACACCTTC.